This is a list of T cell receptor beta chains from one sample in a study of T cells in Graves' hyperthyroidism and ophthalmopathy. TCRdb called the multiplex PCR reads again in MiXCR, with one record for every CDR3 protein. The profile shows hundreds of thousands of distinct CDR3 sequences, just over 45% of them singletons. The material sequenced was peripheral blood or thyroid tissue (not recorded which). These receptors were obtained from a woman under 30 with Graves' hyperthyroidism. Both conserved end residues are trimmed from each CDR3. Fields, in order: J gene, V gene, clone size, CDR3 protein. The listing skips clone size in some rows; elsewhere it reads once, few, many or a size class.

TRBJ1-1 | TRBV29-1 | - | SLDLGVEAF
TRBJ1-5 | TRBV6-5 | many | ASSRDRRQPQH
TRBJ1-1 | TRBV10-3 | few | AISDPDRGDSTEAF
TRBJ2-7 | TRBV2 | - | ASRLDRDVSYEQY
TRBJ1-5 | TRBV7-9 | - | ASSQDSGGQPQH
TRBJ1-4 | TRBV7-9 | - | ASSLARRTTNEKLF
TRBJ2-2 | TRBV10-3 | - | ASGAGTTNTGELF
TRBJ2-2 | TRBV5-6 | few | ASRPPGASGELF
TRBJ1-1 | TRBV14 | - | ASSHGTGPNTEAF
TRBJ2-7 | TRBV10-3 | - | ASSIKTGLHEQY
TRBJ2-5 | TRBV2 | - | ARAGSSRETQY
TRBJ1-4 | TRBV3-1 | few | ASSQAREKLF
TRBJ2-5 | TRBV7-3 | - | ASSSGLGETQY
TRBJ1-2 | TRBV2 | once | ASSPTGGAGRYGYT
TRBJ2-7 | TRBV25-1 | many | ASSDSLATSGRTYEQY
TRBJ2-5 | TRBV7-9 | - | ASSQDFRKGETQY
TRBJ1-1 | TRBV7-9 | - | ASRHDRGLMNTEAF
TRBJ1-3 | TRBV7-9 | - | ASSLGTGGNTIY
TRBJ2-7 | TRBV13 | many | ASSQFGSYEQY
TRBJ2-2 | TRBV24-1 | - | ATSDPGTENTGELF
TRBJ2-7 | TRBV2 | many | ASTWIGGDEQY
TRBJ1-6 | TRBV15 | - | ATSRDRDSDNSPLH
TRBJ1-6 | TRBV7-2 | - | ASSLGTPRGNSPLH
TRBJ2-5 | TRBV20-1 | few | SASDRLSETQY
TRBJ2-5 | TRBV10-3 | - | AISEGFETQY
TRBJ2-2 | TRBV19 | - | ASSRGQGIGELF
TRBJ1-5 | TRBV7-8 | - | ASSRHPGARGQPQH
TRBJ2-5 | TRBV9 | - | ASSVVDGYQETQY
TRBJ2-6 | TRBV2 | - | ASTPVPGQGDQLTGANVLT
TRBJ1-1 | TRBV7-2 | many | ASSLRASTEAF
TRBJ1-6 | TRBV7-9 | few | ASSPGGAPLH
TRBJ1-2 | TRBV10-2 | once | ASTVRPRYGYT
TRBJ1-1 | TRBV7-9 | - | ASRASVERGSNTEAF
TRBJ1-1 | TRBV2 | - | ASDFQGGMNTEAF
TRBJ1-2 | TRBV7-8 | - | ASSGSGPTYGYT
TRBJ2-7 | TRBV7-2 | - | ASSLAGGTNSYEQY
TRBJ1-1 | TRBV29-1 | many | SVEELPQNTEAF
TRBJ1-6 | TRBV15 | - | ATSTHRQTNSPLH
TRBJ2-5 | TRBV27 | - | ASSLPTYGRETQY
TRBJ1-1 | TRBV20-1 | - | SASDTAYEAF
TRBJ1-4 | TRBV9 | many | ASSAENEKLF
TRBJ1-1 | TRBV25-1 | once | ASVEKIGQVYAEAF
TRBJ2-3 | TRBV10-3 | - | AISDSTGQPTDTQY
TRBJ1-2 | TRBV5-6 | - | ASSLDPTGTGGDGYT
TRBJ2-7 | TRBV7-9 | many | ASSALAGGEQY
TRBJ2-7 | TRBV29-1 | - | SVGGTGGAGEQY
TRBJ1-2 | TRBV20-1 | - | SAPGMNYGYT
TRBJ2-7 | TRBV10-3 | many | AISERDYEQY
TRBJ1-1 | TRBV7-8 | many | ASSLARSKNTEAF
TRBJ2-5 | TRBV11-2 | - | ASSPRGQADNQPQY